This T cell receptor beta chain was observed in a study of blood T cell repertoires in COVID-19. Study-wide background: PBMCs, B-cell-depleted T cells, or T cells were the source of the cDNA or gDNA that made up the material.

Germline values: CDR1 MNHNS, CDR2 SASEGT. The CDR3 has 16 amino acids. Deletions cut 4 bases from V and 7 bases from J, with 22 bases between. Followed over time, Seattle patients had been enrolled while infection was active. Original analysis: The assay estimated nucleated cells by amplifying reference gene primers. Repertoires were generated with immunoSEQ multiplex PCR, while TCRdb's copy carries only in-frame clones and drops some. V, J and clone size derive from that table, while D and trimming were established from the DNA sequence. The table shows about 130,000 clones, with roughly nine tenths occurring only once.

The origin of this receptor is a woman in her sixties or seventies with COVID-19, enrolled during active disease. What was sequenced was peripheral blood. The chain links TRBV6-1 to TRBJ1-1; D uncertain. CDR3 loop: CASSAPRGNSGNEAFF. The CDR3 DNA follows: TGTGCCAGCAGTGCCCCTCGAGGAAACTCTGGTAATGAAGCTTTCTTT.